This TCR beta chain was captured by sequencing in a study of shared clonotypes between healthy human individuals. General study points: Though the depth was large, rarefaction showed that sorted-subset sequencing was incomplete. Collection of samples was limited to blood; tissue repertoires likely differ. When compared with the clonotypes that were shared by all four sorted-subset donors, the non-shared clonotypes turned out to have lower generation probabilities. Relative to memory subsets, naive subsets generally showed larger estimated richness.

The CDR3 totals 13 residues. Unmatched junction bases numbered 2, after V lost 5 bases and J lost 8 bases. CDR1 is SGHNT and CDR2 is YENEEA in the germline V gene. The table lists this clone with a count of one. Its specificity is not known. Repertoires were generated with immunoSEQ multiplex PCR, while TCRdb's copy carries only in-frame clones and drops some. This sample has millions of clones, with just over 90% found just once. This sequence originates from a man aged 18 to 29 in good health. The specimen was naive CD4+ T cells sorted from blood. Subset reported: CD45RA+ positively selected. V is TRBV11-3 and J is TRBJ2-2, with 10 bases lining up with TRBD2. CDR3 amino acids: CASSPGLAGELFF. CDR3 nucleotide sequence: TGTGCCAGCAGCCCGGGACTAGCGGGGGAGCTGTTTTTT.